The following is a T cell receptor (beta chain) sequence with its context. This record comes from a study of blood T cell repertoires in COVID-19. Whole-study context: There were acute and convalescent COVID-19 samples, and they came from the United States, Italy and Spain. PBMCs, B-cell-depleted T cells, or T cells were the source of the cDNA or gDNA that made up the material.

The junction had 7 bases not matched to a gene; V was cut back by 2 bases and J by 1 base. Germline V CDR1 and CDR2: LNHDA, SQIVND (reference sequence). CDR3 length: 16 residues. In the original workflow: Counts of nucleated cells, estimated from reference gene primer amplification, were obtained. Sequencing used immunoSEQ multiplex PCR; TCRdb keeps in-frame clones, though not all of them. That table gives V, J and clone size, and the DNA gave D and trimming. Seen here are tens of thousands of clones, 82% observed once, and the top ten hold around 4.5%. The chain carries TRBV19 and TRBJ1-1; 7 nucleotides align to TRBD1. The sequenced material came from peripheral blood. This receptor was obtained from a woman aged 55-69 years with acute or convalescent COVID-19. The CDR3 protein is CASSIYFGDRNTEAFF. The CDR3 nucleotides read TGTGCCAGTAGTATATATTTCGGGGACAGGAACACTGAAGCTTTCTTT.